These 22 T cell receptor beta chains were sequenced from one sample in a study of T cells in Graves' hyperthyroidism and ophthalmopathy. Using RNA transcripts as the source, TCR beta CDR3 regions were amplified. HTBI primers were employed in a first-round RT-PCR of the TCR CDR3. TCRdb processed the multiplex PCR reads anew with MiXCR; each CDR3 protein has one entry. Of over 650,000 distinct CDR3 sequences in the sample, around 17% are singletons; the top ten hold about 8.4%. The sequenced sample was blood. The receptors shown here come from a man in his late teens or twenties with Graves' hyperthyroidism.

The rearrangement links TRBV5-1 to TRBJ2-7, with 12 bases identical to TRBD2. This CDR3 comprises 14 residues. Germline-derived CDR1 and CDR2 are SGHRS and YFSETQ. V was clipped by 0 bases and J by 6 bases; unmatched bases: 1. This CDR3 reads CASSLELAGGEQYF. The CDR3 DNA sequence: TGCGCCAGCAGCTTGGAACTAGCGGGAGGCGAGCAGTACTTC.

This clonotype was recorded at least ten times. V is TRBV28 and J is TRBJ2-7, with 11 bases fitting TRBD2. The CDR3 is 15 amino acids. In germline, CDR1 is MDHEN, CDR2 SYDVKM. J gave up 7 bases and V 5 bases, and 10 bases lay outside the gene matches. The CDR3 spells CASSRLVAGGGEQYF. The DNA of the CDR3 is TGTGCCAGCAGTCGTTTGGTAGCGGGAGGGGGAGAGCAGTACTTC.

This clonotype was counted between two and nine times. The rearrangement uses TRBV7-9 and TRBJ2-1; D is unclear. This CDR3 spans 13 amino acids. Germline CDR1 SEHNR, CDR2 FQNEAQ (reference sequence). V was shortened by 5 bases and J by 8 bases, with 13 bases between the two germline ends. The CDR3 nucleotides are TGTGCCAGCAGCGAGGACGGGCTTGATGAGCAGTTCTTC. It encodes CASSEDGLDEQFF.

The V gene is TRBV7-9, the J gene TRBJ2-7; tentatively, D is TRBD1 or TRBD2 (5 bases each). The germline V and J ends were trimmed by 0 bases and 5 bases, with 11 bases remaining between them. Germline loops: CDR1 SEHNR, CDR2 FQNEAQ (reference sequence). This CDR3 is 14 amino acids long. The DNA of the CDR3 is TGTGCCAGCAGCTTAGCGTTCGGGGACGACGAGCAGTACTTC. Protein sequence: CASSLAFGDDEQYF.

This clonotype was seen a handful of times. V is TRBV10-3 and J is TRBJ1-5, with D perhaps matching TRBD1 (5 bases). V lost 10 bases, J lost 2 bases, and 15 bases lay in between. Germline-derived CDR1 and CDR2 are ENHRY and SYGVKD. The CDR3 runs 14 residues. The CDR3: CATSRGEGNQPQHF. The CDR3 coding sequence is TGTGCCACCTCGAGAGGGGAGGGCAATCAGCCCCAGCATTTT.

The V gene is TRBV9, the J gene TRBJ1-4; weak D call: TRBD1 (6 bases). The CDR3 is 14 residues long. V was cut by 4 bases and J by 8 bases, with 15 bases left in between. The germline gives CDR1 SGDLS, CDR2 YYNGEE. The chain's CDR3 is CASSRFPQGEKLFF. The CDR3, as DNA: TGTGCCAGCAGCCGCTTCCCACAGGGAGAAAAACTGTTTTTT.

This chain connects TRBV7-2 to TRBJ2-7; D may correspond to TRBD1 or TRBD2 (5 bases each). This CDR3 comprises 11 residues. The germline V gene encodes CDR1 SGHTA and CDR2 FQGNSA. V lost 11 bases and J 3 bases, leaving 11 bases between the germline ends. The CDR3 loop reads CASGPVYEQYF. CDR3 in DNA: TGTGCCTCGGGGCCGGTCTACGAGCAGTACTTC.

As for this clonotype: A much larger clone lies a single base off, so this may be a read error. V usage is TRBV12-3 or TRBV12-4 and J usage is TRBJ2-5; the match to TRBD2 covers 8 bases. CDR3 length equals 16 residues. CDR3 region: CTSIRAGVGPKETQYF. CDR3 coding DNA: TGTACCAGCATCCGAGCGGGAGTCGGTCCTAAAGAGACCCAGTACTTC.

This clonotype was observed many times. The chain has TRBV28 and TRBJ2-1; a weak D match, TRBD2 (5 bases). This CDR3 has 13 amino acids. The ends were cut back, 3 bases at V and 8 bases at J, with 11 bases in the middle. Germline loops: CDR1 MDHEN, CDR2 SYDVKM. The CDR3 bases are TGTGCCAGCAGTTTTGCGGGTTGGTATGAGCAGTTCTTC. Translating it yields CASSFAGWYEQFF.

This clonotype was detected ten times or more. The chain recombines TRBV2 with TRBJ1-5; TRBD1 matches 8 bases. Germline V lookup: CDR1 SNHLY, CDR2 FYNNEI. There are 17 residues in the CDR3. After removal of 0 bases from V and 11 bases from J, the junction contained 15 bases not matched to a gene. In nucleotides, the CDR3 is TGTGCCAGCAGTGAAGCGCTTCGGGGACAGGACCCCCGAACCCAGCATTTT. Translation gives CASSEALRGQDPRTQHF.

Of note for this clonotype: One junction end disagrees with the germline gene, perhaps due to a read error. CDR3 sequence reads: CASRMNAEAFF. The CDR3 nucleotides are TGTGCCAGTCGGATGAACGCTGAAGCTTTCTTT. The J gene is TRBJ1-1, the V gene TRBV19; D gene unclear. There are 11 residues in the CDR3. Germline V gives CDR1 LNHDA, CDR2 SQIVND (reference sequence).

The chain combines TRBV2 with TRBJ1-4; maybe TRBD1 (6 bases). Germline V gene data show CDR1 as SNHLY and CDR2 as FYNNEI. The CDR3 is 14 amino acids. V shed 6 bases and J shed 5 bases, with 13 bases lying between them. As DNA, the CDR3 is TGTGCCAGCAGGCCGACAGGTTCGAATGAAAAACTGTTTTTT. This translates into CASRPTGSNEKLFF.

The chain joins TRBV6-1 to TRBJ2-2, with 9 bases matching TRBD1. The CDR3 is 15 residues long. Germline values: CDR1 MNHNS, CDR2 SASEGT. Trimming at V came to 7 bases and at J to 4 bases, leaving 7 bases not matched to a gene. The CDR3 reads CASNPTGGITGELFF. As DNA, the CDR3 is TGTGCCAGCAACCCAACAGGGGGCATCACCGGGGAGCTGTTTTTT.

This clonotype was counted at least ten times. The V call is TRBV7-8, the J call TRBJ1-2; unclear D gene. The CDR3 has 19 residues. Trimming took off 5 bases at V and 6 bases at J, with 31 bases between the two ends. Germline V gene lookup returns CDR1 SGHVS and CDR2 FQNEAQ. As DNA, the CDR3 is TGTGCCAGCAGCCCCTACCCTAGCGGGAGGGCCTGGTCGAAGGATGGCTACACCTTC. It encodes CASSPYPSGRAWSKDGYTF. Combining the CDR3 with reference TRBV7-8 and TRBJ1-2 gives the whole variable domain GAGVSQSPRYKVAKRGQDVALRCDPISGHVSLFWYQQALGQGPEFLTYFQNEAQLDKSGLPSDRFFAERPEGSVSTLKIQRTQQEDSAVYLCASSPYPSGRAWSKDGYTFGSGTRLTVV.

Ten or more counts support this clonotype. The genes are TRBV7-2 and TRBJ2-6, with D possibly matching TRBD1 (6 bases). The length of the CDR3 is 18 residues. CDR1 and CDR2 from the germline V gene are SGHTA and FQGNSA. Deletions cut 2 bases from V and 0 bases from J, with 14 bases between. CDR3 loop: CASSLKGVDSSGANVLTF. The CDR3 DNA follows: TGTGCCAGCAGCTTAAAGGGGGTTGATAGCTCTGGGGCCAACGTCCTGACTTTC.

This clonotype has just one count. The V gene is TRBV28, the J gene TRBJ2-1, with 9 bases fitting TRBD2. The CDR3 consists of 16 residues. Germline V gene sequence: CDR1 MDHEN, CDR2 SYDVKM. With V trimmed by 2 bases and J by 4 bases, 6 bases remained unmatched. DNA of the CDR3: TGTGCCAGCAGTTTAAGGCTAGCGGGAAAGTACAATGAGCAGTTCTTC. Translating gives CASSLRLAGKYNEQFF.

J is TRBJ1-2 and V is TRBV5-1; maybe TRBD1 (5 bases). The CDR3 has 14 amino acids. The germline gives CDR1 SGHRS, CDR2 YFSETQ. V was clipped by 4 bases and J by 2 bases, with 12 bases between them. The CDR3 loop reads CASSRVGQNYGYTF. The CDR3 DNA follows: TGCGCCAGCAGCCGAGTGGGGCAAAACTATGGCTACACCTTC. The full variable domain, with the rest looked up from reference TRBV5-1 and TRBJ1-2, is KAGVTQTPRYLIKTRGQQVTLSCSPISGHRSVSWYQQTPGQGLQFLFEYFSETQRNKGNFPGRFSGRQFSNSRSEMNVSTLELGDSALYLCASSRVGQNYGYTFGSGTRLTVV.

This clonotype has only a few counts. V usage is TRBV29-1 and J usage is TRBJ2-1, with TRBD2 matching over 7 bases. Germline CDR1 and CDR2: SQVTM and ANQGSEA. With V trimmed by 7 bases and J by 0 bases, 6 bases remained unmatched. This CDR3 comprises 14 residues. CDR3 residues: CSAFRGSSYNEQFF. For the CDR3, the DNA is TGCAGCGCCTTTCGCGGGAGCTCCTACAATGAGCAGTTCTTC.

This clonotype has more than one count but fewer than ten. The CDR3 bases are TGCGCCAGCAGCTTTACTCCAGCCTCCTACGAGCAGTACTTC. Its translation: CASSFTPASYEQYF. V usage is TRBV5-1 and J usage is TRBJ2-7; D gene ambiguous. This CDR3 spans 14 amino acids. Trimming removed 2 bases from V and 0 bases from J, with 9 bases in between. Germline values: CDR1 SGHRS, CDR2 YFSETQ. Filled out from reference TRBV5-1 and TRBJ2-7, the complete variable domain reads KAGVTQTPRYLIKTRGQQVTLSCSPISGHRSVSWYQQTPGQGLQFLFEYFSETQRNKGNFPGRFSGRQFSNSRSEMNVSTLELGDSALYLCASSFTPASYEQYFGPGTRLTVT.

This clonotype was seen more than once but under ten times. The chain's CDR3 is CASSLESNGELFF. Here the CDR3 DNA reads TGTGCCAGCAGCTTAGAATCGAACGGGGAGCTGTTTTTT. This chain uses TRBV11-3 with TRBJ2-2; D gene unclear. The CDR3 has 13 amino acids. The V gene lost 0 bases and the J gene lost 7 bases, with 6 bases spanning the gap. Germline V CDR1 and CDR2: SGHNT, YENEEA.

A remark on this clonotype: A much larger clone is a single base away; this may be a read error. The V call is TRBV6-2 or TRBV6-3, the J call TRBJ2-5; D remains ambiguous. The length of the CDR3 is 13 residues. Trimming took 3 bases from V and 8 from J, leaving 13 bases between them. Per the germline V gene, CDR1 is MNHEY and CDR2 is SVGEGT. The CDR3 here is CASSYRRMDTQYF. The DNA for the CDR3 is TGTGCCAGCAGTTATCGGCGTATGGATACCCAGTACTTC.

This clonotype appeared a few times. V gene TRBV4-1 combines with J gene TRBJ2-7, with TRBD2 as a possible D gene (6 bases). V lost 4 bases and J lost 2, with 15 bases in between. Germline values: CDR1 MGHRA, CDR2 YSYEKL. The CDR3 contains 15 residues. Written as DNA, the CDR3 is TGCGCCAGCAGCCGCGGGGATTCGCCACCCTACGAGCAGTACTTC. Its translation: CASSRGDSPPYEQYF.